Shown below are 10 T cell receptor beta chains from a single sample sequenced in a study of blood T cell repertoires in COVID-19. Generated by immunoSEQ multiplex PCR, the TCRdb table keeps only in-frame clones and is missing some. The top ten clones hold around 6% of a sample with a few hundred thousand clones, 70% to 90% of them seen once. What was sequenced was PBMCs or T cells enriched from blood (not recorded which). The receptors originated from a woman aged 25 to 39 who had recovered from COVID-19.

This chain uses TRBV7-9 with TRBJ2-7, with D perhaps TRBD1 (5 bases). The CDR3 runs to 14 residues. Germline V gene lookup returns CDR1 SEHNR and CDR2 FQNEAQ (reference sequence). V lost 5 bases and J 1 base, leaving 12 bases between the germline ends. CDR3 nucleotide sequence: TGTGCCAGCAGCCCCCTAGACAGTTCCTACGAGCAGTACTTC. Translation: CASSPLDSSYEQYF.

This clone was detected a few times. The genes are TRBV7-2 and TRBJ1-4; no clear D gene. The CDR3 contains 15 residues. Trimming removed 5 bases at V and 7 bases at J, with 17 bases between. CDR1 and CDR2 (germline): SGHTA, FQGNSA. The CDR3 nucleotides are TGTGCCAGCAGCCCCAGTGGCGGTCCTACTGAAAAACTGTTTTTT. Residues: CASSPSGGPTEKLFF.

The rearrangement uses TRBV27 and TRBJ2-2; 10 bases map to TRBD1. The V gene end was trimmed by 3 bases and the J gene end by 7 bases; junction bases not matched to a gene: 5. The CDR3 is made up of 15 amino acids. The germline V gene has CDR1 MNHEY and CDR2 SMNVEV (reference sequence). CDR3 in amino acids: CASSFGTGALGELFF. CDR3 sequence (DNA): TGTGCCAGCAGTTTTGGGACAGGGGCCCTCGGGGAGCTGTTTTTT.

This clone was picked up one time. This CDR3 is CASRGSAGANVLTF. In nucleotides, the CDR3 is TGCGCCAGTAGGGGGTCGGCGGGGGCCAACGTCCTGACTTTC. V is TRBV4-1 and J is TRBJ2-6; D is perhaps TRBD1 (6 bases). Germline V gives CDR1 MGHRA, CDR2 YSYEKL. The CDR3 runs to 14 residues. The V gene lost 9 bases and the J gene lost 4 bases, with 13 bases spanning the gap.

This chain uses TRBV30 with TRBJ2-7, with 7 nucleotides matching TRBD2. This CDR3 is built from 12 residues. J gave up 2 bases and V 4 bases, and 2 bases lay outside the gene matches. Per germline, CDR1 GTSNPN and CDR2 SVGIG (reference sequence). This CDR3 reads CAWTSGTYEQYF. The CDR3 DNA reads TGTGCCTGGACTAGCGGCACCTACGAGCAGTACTTC.

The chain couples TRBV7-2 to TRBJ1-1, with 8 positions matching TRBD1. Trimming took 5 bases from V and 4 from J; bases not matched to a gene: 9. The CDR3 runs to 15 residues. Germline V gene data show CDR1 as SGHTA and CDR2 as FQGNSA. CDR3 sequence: CASSPTRGLLTEAFF. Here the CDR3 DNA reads TGTGCCAGCAGCCCGACCAGGGGGCTGCTCACTGAAGCTTTCTTT.

The DNA for the CDR3 is TGTGCCAGCAGCTTAACAGGGGGCTCCTCTGGAAACACCATATATTTT. This sequence encodes CASSLTGGSSGNTIYF. The chain joins TRBV9 to TRBJ1-3, with 9 nucleotides matching TRBD1. The trim removed 4 bases at V and 0 bases at J, leaving 5 bases unmatched. The CDR3 has 16 amino acids. CDR1 is SGDLS, CDR2 YYNGEE, per germline. Drawing the rest from reference TRBV9 and TRBJ1-3, the complete variable domain is DSGVTQTPKHLITATGQRVTLRCSPRSGDLSVYWYQQSLDQGLQFLIQYYNGEERAKGNILERFSAQQFPDLHSELNLSSLELGDSALYFCASSLTGGSSGNTIYFGEGSWLTVV.

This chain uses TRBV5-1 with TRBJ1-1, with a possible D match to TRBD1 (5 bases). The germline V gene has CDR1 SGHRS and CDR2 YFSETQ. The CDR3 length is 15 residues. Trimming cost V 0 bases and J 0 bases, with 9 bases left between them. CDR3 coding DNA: TGCGCCAGCAGCTTGGACGGACACATGAACACTGAAGCTTTCTTT. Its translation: CASSLDGHMNTEAFF. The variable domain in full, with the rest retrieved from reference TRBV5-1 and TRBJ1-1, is KAGVTQTPRYLIKTRGQQVTLSCSPISGHRSVSWYQQTPGQGLQFLFEYFSETQRNKGNFPGRFSGRQFSNSRSEMNVSTLELGDSALYLCASSLDGHMNTEAFFGQGTRLTVV.

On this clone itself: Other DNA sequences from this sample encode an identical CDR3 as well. Here the CDR3 reads CASSLATGRNTEAFF. As DNA, the CDR3 is TGTGCCAGCAGCTTAGCGACAGGGAGGAACACTGAAGCTTTCTTT. V usage is TRBV7-9 and J usage is TRBJ1-1; 7 nucleotides line up with TRBD1. V lost 0 bases to trimming and J lost 1 base; unmatched junction nucleotides: 2. CDR1 is SEHNR, CDR2 FQNEAQ, per germline (reference sequence). The CDR3 is 15 amino acids.

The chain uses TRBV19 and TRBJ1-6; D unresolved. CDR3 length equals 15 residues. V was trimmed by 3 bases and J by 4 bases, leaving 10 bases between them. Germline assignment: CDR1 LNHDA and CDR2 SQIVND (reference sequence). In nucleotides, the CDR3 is TGTGCCAGTAGTATCCGGGAGCAGTATAATTCACCCCTCCACTTT. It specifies CASSIREQYNSPLHF.